A single sample is the source of the 25 T cell receptor beta chains below, sequenced in a study of blood T cells in healthy people across ages. Primers used in a second PCR of roughly 7 to 12 cycles were a sample-barcoded 5' primer and a J-beta primer mix. TCRdb itself ran the 5' RACE reads through MiXCR, one entry per CDR3 protein. The sample carries about 1,600,000 distinct CDR3 sequences, 35% to 45% recorded once. The sequenced sample was blood. These receptors were obtained from a woman between 18 and 30 years old in good health.

The gene calls are TRBV5-1 and TRBJ1-1, with TRBD1 matching 7 bases. CDR3 size: 14 residues. Germline V lookup: CDR1 SGHRS, CDR2 YFSETQ. The junction had 6 bases not matched to a gene; V was cut back by 3 bases and J by 4 bases. The CDR3 DNA reads TGCGCCAGCAGCTCCGACTCAGGGGGCACTGAAGCTTTCTTT. It yields the protein CASSSDSGGTEAFF.

This chain joins TRBV20-1 and TRBJ2-5, with TRBD2 matching 9 bases. The CDR3 covers 18 residues. CDR1 is DFQATT, CDR2 SNEGSKA, per germline (reference sequence). Trimming cost V 1 base and J 4 bases; bases outside gene matches: 16. CDR3 in DNA: TGCAGTGCTAGAGCGGAGTGGGTTGGGACTAGCACCCGAGAGACCCAGTACTTC. This gives the protein CSARAEWVGTSTRETQYF.

Points on this clonotype: A read error may produce the germline difference seen at one junction end. This rearrangement joins TRBV2 to TRBJ2-3, with D perhaps TRBD2 (6 bases). Germline values: CDR1 SNHLY, CDR2 FYNNEI. The CDR3 consists of 13 residues. The CDR3 sequence: CASRDSGTDTQYF. The CDR3 DNA follows: TGTGCCAGCAGGGATAGCGGCACTGATACGCAGTATTTT.

This clonotype came up a few times. This rearrangement joins TRBV7-9 to TRBJ1-1, with D unclear. This CDR3 is 12 amino acids long. Germline V CDR1 and CDR2: SEHNR, FQNEAQ (reference sequence). Trimming took 5 bases from V and 7 from J, leaving 11 bases between them. CDR3 amino acids: CASSLVEGEAFF. The CDR3 DNA follows: TGTGCCAGCAGCCTGGTTGAGGGTGAAGCTTTCTTT.

This clonotype has only a few counts. In DNA form, the CDR3 reads TGTGCCAGCAGTTCCATTCGCGAGCAGTACTTC. Protein sequence: CASSSIREQYF. The rearrangement links TRBV12-3 or TRBV12-4 to TRBJ2-7; D remains unclear. The germline V and J ends were trimmed by 4 bases and 6 bases, with 7 bases remaining between them. The CDR3 has 11 amino acids.

This clonotype was observed a few times. The chain carries TRBV11-3 and TRBJ2-1; TRBD2 matches at 9 bases. J gave up 5 bases and V 3 bases, and 5 bases lay outside the gene matches. The germline CDR1 and CDR2 sequences are SGHNT and YENEEA. This CDR3 comprises 15 residues. The CDR3 spells CASSFTSGPNNEQFF. The DNA for the CDR3 is TGTGCCAGCAGCTTTACTAGCGGGCCGAACAATGAGCAGTTCTTC.

The V call is TRBV9, the J call TRBJ2-5, with 14 bases lining up with TRBD2. Germline-derived CDR1 and CDR2 are SGDLS and YYNGEE. The ends lost 3 bases at V and 1 base at J; junction bases unmatched: 2. The CDR3 covers 16 residues. The CDR3: CASSGTSGRLQETQYF. The CDR3 coding sequence is TGTGCCAGCAGCGGGACTAGCGGGAGGCTCCAAGAGACCCAGTACTTC.

The chain recombines TRBV12-3 or TRBV12-4 with TRBJ1-3; TRBD1 matches at 9 bases. The V segment lost 6 bases and the J segment 8 bases; nucleotides outside the gene matches: 11. CDR3 size: 15 residues. The CDR3 is CASSMTGGSRDTIYF. CDR3 DNA sequence: TGTGCCAGCAGCATGACAGGGGGTTCTAGGGACACCATATATTTT.

The CDR3 sequence: CASSLRDRGSSYNEQFF. As DNA, the CDR3 is TGTGCCAGCAGTTTAAGGGACCGGGGTAGCTCCTACAATGAGCAGTTCTTC. This chain uses TRBV27 with TRBJ2-1; D tentatively fits TRBD1 or TRBD2 (5 bases each). CDR3 length: 17 residues. Trimming removed 2 bases from V and 0 bases from J, with 14 bases in between. Germline V gene sequence: CDR1 MNHEY, CDR2 SMNVEV (reference sequence).

The chain is built from TRBV12-3 or TRBV12-4 and TRBJ2-7; TRBD1 or TRBD2 may be the D gene (6 bases each). V was clipped by 6 bases and J by 2 bases, with 14 bases between them. The CDR3 is 14 amino acids. CDR3 sequence: CASRGGRTTYEQYF. In DNA form, the CDR3 reads TGTGCCAGCAGGGGGGGCAGAACGACCTACGAGCAGTACTTC.

This chain connects TRBV25-1 to TRBJ1-1; D is uncertain. V was pared by 8 bases and J by 3 bases, with 7 bases between. This CDR3 region has 11 residues. From germline, CDR1 is MGHDK and CDR2 SYGVNS. CDR3 residues: CASLGYTEAFF. In nucleotides, the CDR3 is TGTGCCAGCCTAGGTTACACTGAAGCTTTCTTT.

V usage is TRBV6-5 and J usage is TRBJ1-4, with D hard to call. Germline V gene sequence: CDR1 MNHEY, CDR2 SVGAGI. The ends were cut back, 7 bases at V and 7 bases at J, with 13 bases in the middle. The CDR3 is 13 residues long. The CDR3 DNA sequence: TGTGCCAGCAAACGACAAGGACGTGAAAAACTGTTTTTT. It specifies CASKRQGREKLFF.

The chain links TRBV6-1 to TRBJ2-1; TRBD1 matches 11 bases. The germline gives CDR1 MNHNS, CDR2 SASEGT. With V trimmed by 9 bases and J by 8 bases, 9 bases remained unmatched. The CDR3 sequence is 14 residues long. CDR3 DNA: TGTGCCAGTTCGGGACAGGGGGGAGTCGATGAGCAGTTCTTC. Amino acids: CASSGQGGVDEQFF.

Only a few counts were recorded for this clonotype. This rearrangement joins TRBV11-2 to TRBJ2-3; perhaps TRBD2 as D (6 bases). V lost 0 bases, J lost 0 bases, and 10 bases lay in between. Per germline, CDR1 SGHAT and CDR2 FQNNGV. The CDR3 length is 16 residues. For the CDR3, the DNA is TGTGCCAGCAGCTTAGACGCGGGATACAGCACAGATACGCAGTATTTT. Amino acid sequence: CASSLDAGYSTDTQYF.

This clonotype has just a few counts. The rearrangement uses TRBV7-2 and TRBJ2-7, with a tentative D call TRBD2 (6 bases). The CDR3 is 15 amino acids. The ends were cut back, 1 base at V and 3 bases at J, with 13 bases in the middle. Germline V gene data show CDR1 as SGHTA and CDR2 as FQGNSA. The CDR3 spells CASSLEVGGIYEQYF. In DNA form, the CDR3 reads TGTGCCAGCAGCTTAGAGGTGGGAGGAATCTACGAGCAGTACTTC. The full variable domain, completed using reference TRBV7-2 and TRBJ2-7, is GAGVSQSPSNKVTEKGKDVELRCDPISGHTALYWYRQSLGQGLEFLIYFQGNSAPDKSGLPSDRFSAERTGGSVSTLTIQRTQQEDSAVYLCASSLEVGGIYEQYFGPGTRLTVT.

The count of this clonotype is one. The chain has TRBV29-1 and TRBJ2-4, with a tentative D call TRBD2 (6 bases). Germline V lookup: CDR1 SQVTM, CDR2 ANQGSEA. The CDR3 has 12 residues. The V end lost 2 bases, the J end lost 7 bases, and 9 bases lay between the germline ends. CDR3 nucleotides: TGCAGCGTTGAATTGAGCGGGAACATTCAGTACTTC. It codes for CSVELSGNIQYF.

The chain recombines TRBV20-1 with TRBJ2-7; D might be TRBD2 (5 bases). Trimming took off 5 bases at V and 7 bases at J, with 12 bases between the two ends. The germline CDR1 and CDR2 sequences are DFQATT and SNEGSKA (reference sequence). This CDR3 contains 11 residues. CDR3 DNA sequence: TGCAGTGCTTCCACCTGGACTGAGCAGTACTTC. It translates to CSASTWTEQYF.

The rearrangement joins TRBV20-1 to TRBJ2-7; D possibly corresponds to TRBD2 (5 bases). The CDR3 is 17 amino acids. Germline CDR1 DFQATT, CDR2 SNEGSKA (reference sequence). V dropped 0 bases and J dropped 7 bases, with 25 bases sitting between them. The CDR3 bases are TGCAGTGCTAGAGATCTAACGGGCGGGCTATCCTACAATGAGCAGTACTTC. This codes for CSARDLTGGLSYNEQYF.

This clonotype came up once. V and J are TRBV20-1 and TRBJ2-7; 8 bases are shared with TRBD2. V dropped 1 base and J dropped 2; count of bases not matched to a gene: 10. CDR1 DFQATT and CDR2 SNEGSKA come from the germline V gene (reference sequence). The CDR3 covers 16 residues. The CDR3 region has the DNA TGCAGTGCTAGAGGGGCGGGACTAGTGGTAACCTACGAGCAGTACTTC. It translates to CSARGAGLVVTYEQYF.

The chain carries TRBV5-1 and TRBJ2-1; 9 bases are a match to TRBD2. J gave up 5 bases and V 0 bases, and 9 bases lay outside the gene matches. The CDR3 has 17 amino acids. Germline V gene data show CDR1 as SGHRS and CDR2 as YFSETQ. For the CDR3, the DNA is TGCGCCAGCAGCTTGGCGGCTAGCGGGGTCTTTAACAATGAGCAGTTCTTC. It is translated as CASSLAASGVFNNEQFF. The whole variable domain, remainder taken from reference TRBV5-1 and TRBJ2-1, is KAGVTQTPRYLIKTRGQQVTLSCSPISGHRSVSWYQQTPGQGLQFLFEYFSETQRNKGNFPGRFSGRQFSNSRSEMNVSTLELGDSALYLCASSLAASGVFNNEQFFGPGTRLTVL.

The V call is TRBV11-2, the J call TRBJ2-7; the D is unclear. There are 15 residues in the CDR3. Germline CDR1 reads SGHAT; CDR2 reads FQNNGV. Trimming stripped 1 base from V and 2 bases from J, with 12 bases between. Here the CDR3 reads CASSLVTIAPYEQYF. The CDR3 coding sequence is TGTGCCAGCAGCTTAGTTACCATAGCCCCCTACGAGCAGTACTTC.

This clonotype was recorded a few times. The chain combines TRBV5-1 with TRBJ2-1; 14 positions match TRBD2. The V gene's germline CDR1 is SGHRS and CDR2 YFSETQ. V lost 4 bases and J lost 10; bases outside the gene matches: 10. The CDR3 is 16 amino acids. CDR3 coding DNA: TGCGCCAGCAGCACTGGGACTAGCGGGAGAGCGGACGAGCAGTTCTTC. Amino acids: CASSTGTSGRADEQFF.

The CDR3 reads CASSFNRETQYF. The CDR3 DNA sequence: TGTGCCAGCAGTTTTAATCGGGAGACCCAGTACTTC. The V call is TRBV27, the J call TRBJ2-5, with no clear D. CDR1 MNHEY and CDR2 SMNVEV come from the germline V gene (reference sequence). The V and J ends lost 3 bases and 5 bases respectively, with 7 bases between them. CDR3 length equals 12 residues.

This chain joins TRBV12-3 or TRBV12-4 and TRBJ1-5; D gene unclear. V was cut by 3 bases and J by 6 bases, with 6 bases left in between. This CDR3 spans 12 amino acids. CDR3 protein: CASSLRVQPQHF. CDR3 nucleotides: TGTGCCAGCAGTTTGAGGGTTCAGCCCCAGCATTTT.

In its sample, this clonotype was seen a few times. The chain combines TRBV11-2 with TRBJ1-1; no clear D. CDR1 is SGHAT, CDR2 FQNNGV, per germline. The CDR3 runs to 13 residues. V shed 3 bases and J shed 4 bases, with 9 bases lying between them. The CDR3 DNA reads TGTGCCAGCAGCTTTGAGGTAGCCACTGAAGCTTTCTTT. Its protein product is CASSFEVATEAFF.